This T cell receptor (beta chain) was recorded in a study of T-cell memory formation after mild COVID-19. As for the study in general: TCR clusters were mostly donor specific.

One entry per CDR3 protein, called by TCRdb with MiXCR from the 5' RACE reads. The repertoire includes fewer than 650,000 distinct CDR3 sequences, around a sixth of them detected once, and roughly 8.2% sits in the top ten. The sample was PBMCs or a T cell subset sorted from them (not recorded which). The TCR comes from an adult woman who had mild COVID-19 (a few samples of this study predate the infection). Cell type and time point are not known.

The CDR3 reads CASSGVGLAGTTDTQYF. The CDR3 bases are TGCGCCAGCAGCGGGGTTGGACTAGCGGGGACCACAGATACGCAGTATTTT. The chain is built from TRBV5-1 and TRBJ2-3; 12 bases agree with TRBD2. V was clipped by 4 bases and J by 2 bases; unmatched bases: 8. Germline V gene lookup returns CDR1 SGHRS and CDR2 YFSETQ. The CDR3 length is 17 residues. Drawing the rest from reference TRBV5-1 and TRBJ2-3, the complete variable domain is KAGVTQTPRYLIKTRGQQVTLSCSPISGHRSVSWYQQTPGQGLQFLFEYFSETQRNKGNFPGRFSGRQFSNSRSEMNVSTLELGDSALYLCASSGVGLAGTTDTQYFGPGTRLTVL.